This paragraph covers one T cell receptor beta chain sequence. The data belong to a study of response to subunit inactivated influenza vaccine. MiXCR, applied by TCRdb to the RT-PCR reads, yields one record per CDR3 protein. The sample contains 450,000 to 550,000 distinct CDR3 sequences, about 25% of which appear only once. Germline V lookup: CDR1 SGHRS, CDR2 YFSETQ. The J segment lost 0 bases and the V segment lost 4 bases, leaving 3 bases of the junction unmatched. The CDR3 has 15 amino acids. This sequence originates from a man aged 50 to 60 who received an inactivated influenza vaccine. The specimen comprised CD4+ T cells sorted from PBMCs, sampled 5 to 6 days after vaccination. J is TRBJ2-4 and V is TRBV5-1; 8 bases are a match to TRBD1. CDR3 in DNA: TGCGCCAGCAGCCTTCAGGGGGCAGCCAAAAACATTCAGTACTTC. Translation: CASSLQGAAKNIQYF.